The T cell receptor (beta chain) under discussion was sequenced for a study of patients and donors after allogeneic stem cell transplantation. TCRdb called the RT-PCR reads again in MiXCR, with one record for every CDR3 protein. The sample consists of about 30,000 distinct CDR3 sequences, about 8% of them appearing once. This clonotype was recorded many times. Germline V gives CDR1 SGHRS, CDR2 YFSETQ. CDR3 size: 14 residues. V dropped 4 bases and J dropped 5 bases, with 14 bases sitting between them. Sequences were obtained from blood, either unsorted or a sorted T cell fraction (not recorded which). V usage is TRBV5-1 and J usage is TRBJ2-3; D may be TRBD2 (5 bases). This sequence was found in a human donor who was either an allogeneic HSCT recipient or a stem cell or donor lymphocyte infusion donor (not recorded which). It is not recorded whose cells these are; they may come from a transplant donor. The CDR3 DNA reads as TGCGCCAGCAGCCTGCCCAGCGGTAGAGATACGCAGTATTTT. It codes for CASSLPSGRDTQYF.